The 18 T cell receptor beta chains given below trace back to one sample, sequenced in a study of glioma-infiltrating T cells. TCR alpha and beta CDR3 regions were amplified from RNA using iRepertoire nested multiplex PCR. One entry per CDR3 protein, called by TCRdb with MiXCR from the multiplex PCR reads. This repertoire shows 90,000 or so distinct CDR3 sequences, around 42% found once; its top ten account for 35% to 40%. Sequencing was carried out using glioma tissue, nonneoplastic brain tissue, or PBMCs (not recorded which). The source is a human donor with low-grade glioma or glioblastoma, undergoing nonglioma brain surgery, or in good health (not recorded which).

This clonotype was observed many times. The J gene is TRBJ1-6, the V gene TRBV14; D gene unclear. The CDR3 covers 13 residues. Germline values: CDR1 SGHDN, CDR2 FVKESK. With 1 base removed from V and 10 bases from J, the gap between germline ends came to 8 bases. The CDR3 region has the DNA TGTGCCAGCAGCCAAGCGACGTCCTCACCCCTCCACTTT. This sequence encodes CASSQATSSPLHF.

The chain joins TRBV10-3 to TRBJ2-1, with TRBD2 matching over 13 bases. The CDR3 extends over 18 amino acids. Germline V CDR1 and CDR2: ENHRY, SYGVKD. Germline trimming cut 5 bases from V and 12 bases from J; bases unmatched to any gene: 19. CDR3 sequence: CAISTGLAGAGCGSGQFF. CDR3 DNA: TGTGCCATCAGTACTGGACTAGCGGGGGCCGGGTGTGGTAGTGGGCAGTTCTTC.

In its sample, this clonotype is medium-sized. CDR3 in amino acids: CASSLWNTEAFF. CDR3 nucleotides: TGTGCCAGCAGCCTTTGGAACACTGAAGCTTTCTTT. This chain connects TRBV7-8 to TRBJ1-1, with D uncertain. V shed 5 bases and J shed 1 base, with 5 bases lying between them. Per germline, CDR1 SGHVS and CDR2 FQNEAQ. The CDR3 consists of 12 residues.

This clonotype was picked up many times. The rearrangement links TRBV24-1 to TRBJ2-5; the D call may be TRBD1 or TRBD2 (5 bases each). The germline gives CDR1 KGHDR, CDR2 SFDVKD. This CDR3 is 13 amino acids long. V was cut by 4 bases and J by 6 bases, with 11 bases left in between. Here the CDR3 DNA reads TGTGCCACCAGTGAGTCCAGGGACCAGACCCAGTACTTC. Translation: CATSESRDQTQYF.

This clonotype was picked up many times. The chain couples TRBV12-3 or TRBV12-4 to TRBJ2-3; tentative D call: TRBD2 (6 bases). Trimming stripped 6 bases from V and 2 bases from J, with 15 bases between. The CDR3 has 15 amino acids. The CDR3 region is CASRLGGANTDTQYF. CDR3 nucleotide sequence: TGTGCCAGCAGACTTGGAGGGGCCAACACAGATACGCAGTATTTT.

Details on this clonotype: Since a much larger clone is just one base distant, this may be a read error. The V and J genes are TRBV7-3 and TRBJ2-1, with D perhaps matching TRBD1 or TRBD2 (5 bases each). Germline V gene data show CDR1 as SGHTA and CDR2 as FQGTGA. The length of the CDR3 is 16 residues. Trimming took off 4 bases at V and 2 bases at J, with 15 bases between the two ends. In DNA, the CDR3 is TGTGCCAGCAGCTCCGGGGCCTTCGGGCCCTACAATGAGCAGTTCTTC. This codes for CASSSGAFGPYNEQFF. Filled out from reference TRBV7-3 and TRBJ2-1, the complete variable domain reads GAGVSQTPSNKVTEKGKYVELRCDPISGHTALYWYRQSLGQGPEFLIYFQGTGAADDSGLPNDRFFAVRPEGSVSTLKIQRTERGDSAVYLCASSSGAFGPYNEQFFGPGTRLTVL.

This clonotype has only a few counts. The conserved final phenylalanine or tryptophan is absent from the CDR3, which likely points to a read error. The chain links TRBV19 to TRBJ1-6, with D maybe TRBD1 (6 bases). The V end lost 4 bases, the J end lost 7 bases, and 14 bases lay between the germline ends. Germline assignment: CDR1 LNHDA and CDR2 SQIVND (reference sequence). The CDR3 is 15 amino acids. DNA of the CDR3: TGTGCCAGTAGTAGTAGACAGGTTGGGAATTCACCCCTCCACTGT. Protein: CASSSRQVGNSPLHC.

Concerning this clonotype itself: The CDR3 does not end in the conserved phenylalanine or tryptophan, so this is likely a read error. This chain uses TRBV6-2 or TRBV6-3 with TRBJ1-1, with D possibly being TRBD1 (5 bases). Per the germline V gene, CDR1 is MNHEY and CDR2 is SVGEGT. The CDR3 contains 14 residues. CDR3 loop: CASSYSSGRTEAFS. CDR3 in DNA: TGTGCCAGCAGTTACTCATCAGGGCGAACTGAGGCTTTCTCT.

This clonotype was recorded many times. The chain joins TRBV6-4 to TRBJ1-4; D is undetermined. The CDR3 sequence is 16 residues long. CDR1 is MRHNA, CDR2 SNTAGT, per germline. V shed 5 bases and J shed 5 bases, with 18 bases lying between them. CDR3 sequence (DNA): TGTGCCAGCAGTCCCCCGGTGGTTTGGAGAAATGAAAAACTGTTTTTT. As protein: CASSPPVVWRNEKLFF.

Note on this clonotype: A much bigger clone sits one base away, suggesting this may be a read error. The conserved final phenylalanine or tryptophan is absent from the CDR3, which likely points to a read error. The chain is built from TRBV7-3 and TRBJ2-1; D might be TRBD1 (6 bases). Germline CDR1 reads SGHTA; CDR2 reads FQGTGA. V was pared by 3 bases and J by 10 bases, with 10 bases between. The CDR3 has 12 residues. The CDR3 coding sequence is TGTGCCAGCAGCTTCCCAGGGGCCGAGCAGTTCATC. Translation gives CASSFPGAEQFI.

This clonotype was counted many times. V usage is TRBV24-1 and J usage is TRBJ2-4, with D possibly being TRBD2 (5 bases). This CDR3 spans 16 amino acids. V was pared by 5 bases and J by 3 bases, with 16 bases between. Germline V lookup: CDR1 KGHDR, CDR2 SFDVKD. CDR3 sequence (DNA): TGTGCCACCAGTGTCCCAGCGGACGAACGCAAAAACATTCAGTACTTC. Translation: CATSVPADERKNIQYF.

This clonotype was detected only a few times. With a much larger clone just one base away, this may be a read error. The chain has TRBV7-9 and TRBJ1-4; 9 bases map to TRBD1. CDR3 length equals 13 residues. Germline-derived CDR1 and CDR2 are SEHNR and FQNEAQ (reference sequence). CDR3 nucleotides: TGTGCCAGCAGCCCGAGACAGGGGGAAAGACTGTTTTTT. Translated: CASSPRQGERLFF.

In nucleotides, the CDR3 is TGCAGTGCTAGAGACCTAGCGGAAGGTGGTAATAAGCAGTATTTT. This sequence encodes CSARDLAEGGNKQYF. The V and J genes are TRBV20-1 and TRBJ2-3; 7 bases agree with TRBD2. The CDR3 has 15 residues. CDR1 DFQATT and CDR2 SNEGSKA come from the germline V gene (reference sequence). V lost 0 bases to trimming and J lost 11 bases; unmatched junction nucleotides: 14.

In its sample, this clonotype was seen many times. The V call is TRBV5-1, the J call TRBJ2-1; tentative D call: TRBD1 (5 bases). The germline V and J ends were trimmed by 6 bases and 8 bases, with 12 bases remaining between them. CDR1 SGHRS and CDR2 YFSETQ come from the germline V gene. This CDR3 comprises 12 residues. CDR3 protein: CASTQGVDEQFF. CDR3 DNA sequence: TGCGCCAGCACCCAGGGCGTGGATGAGCAGTTCTTC.

This clonotype was detected many times. V gene TRBV5-8 combines with J gene TRBJ2-1; 9 bases match TRBD2. J was trimmed by 10 bases and V by 3 bases; bases with no gene match: 5. CDR3 length equals 13 residues. Germline CDR1 and CDR2: SGHTS and YDEGEE. The DNA of the CDR3 is TGTGCCAGCAGCTCGGGACTAGCAAAGGAGCAGTTCTTC. Translated, it gives CASSSGLAKEQFF. Together with reference TRBV5-8 and TRBJ2-1, the CDR3 gives the full variable domain: EAGVTQSPTHLIKTRGQQATLRCSPISGHTSVYWYQQALGLGLQFLLWYDEGEERNRGNFPPRFSGRQFPNYSSELNVNALELEDSALYLCASSSGLAKEQFFGPGTRLTVL.

This clonotype was counted many times. This chain joins TRBV4-1 and TRBJ2-1; 16 bases fit TRBD2. Per the germline V gene, CDR1 is MGHRA and CDR2 is YSYEKL. The CDR3 totals 19 residues. Unmatched junction bases numbered 13, after V lost 1 base and J lost 10 bases. The CDR3 protein is CASSQGYLGTSGRAEEQFF. The DNA of the CDR3 is TGCGCCAGCAGCCAAGGTTACCTTGGGACTAGCGGGAGGGCCGAGGAGCAGTTCTTC.

Concerning this clonotype: One junction end does not reproduce the germline sequence, and a read error may be involved. The chain is built from TRBV28 and TRBJ2-5; 12 bases agree with TRBD2. The CDR3 contains 15 residues. Germline lookup yields CDR1 MDHEN and CDR2 SYDVKM. CDR3 sequence: CASSLPRLAGETPYF. CDR3 coding DNA: TGTGCCAGCAGTCTTCCCAGACTAGCGGGAGAGACCCCGTACTTC.

The chain combines TRBV4-1 with TRBJ2-1, with 10 bases matching TRBD2. Germline V lookup: CDR1 MGHRA, CDR2 YSYEKL. The CDR3 extends over 21 amino acids. With 1 base clipped from V and 3 bases from J, the junction kept 18 bases outside the gene matches. The CDR3, as DNA: TGCGCCAGCAGCCAAGTAGATTTAGGTCTAGCGGGAGTTTTCCACTACAATGAGCAGTTCTTC. Translating it yields CASSQVDLGLAGVFHYNEQFF.